The sample holds a few counts of the clone carrying this T cell receptor (beta chain). Its antigen remains unknown. Semi-nested PCR with Nested Universal Primer A followed constant-region reverse priming of full-length variable regions. TCRdb itself ran the 5' RACE reads through MiXCR, one entry per CDR3 protein. The repertoire has about 42,000 distinct CDR3 sequences, over 25% of them found once; the top ten carry approximately 4%. This CDR3 is built from 15 residues. V was clipped by 1 base and J by 5 bases, with 15 bases between them. Germline CDR1 reads SGHTA; CDR2 reads FQGTGA. Study conclusions and caveats: Greatest tumor Treg TCR overlap was with tumor naive CD4+ cells.

Memory CD4+ T cells were sorted as CD4+CD45RO+CD25- cells. This chain connects TRBV7-3 to TRBJ2-7, with D uncertain. This TCR derives from a female donor with breast cancer. The sequenced sample consisted of tumor-infiltrating memory CD4+ T cells sorted from the breast tumor. Subset specified: memory CD4+ T cells, CD4+CD45RO+CD25-. The CDR3 DNA reads as TGTGCCAGCAGCTTAATCAGGAGCCAAAGACACGAGCAGTACTTC. Translated, it gives CASSLIRSQRHEQYF.